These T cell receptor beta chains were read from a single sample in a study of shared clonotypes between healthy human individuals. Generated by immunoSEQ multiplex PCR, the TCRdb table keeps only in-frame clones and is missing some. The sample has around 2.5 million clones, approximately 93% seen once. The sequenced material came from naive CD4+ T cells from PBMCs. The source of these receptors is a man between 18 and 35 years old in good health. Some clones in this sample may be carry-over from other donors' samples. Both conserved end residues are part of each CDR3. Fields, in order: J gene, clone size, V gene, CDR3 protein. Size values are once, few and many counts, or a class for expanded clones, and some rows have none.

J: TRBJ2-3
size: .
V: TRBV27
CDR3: CASRLSSKTEQYF

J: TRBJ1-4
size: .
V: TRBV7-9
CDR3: CASRPQEKLFF

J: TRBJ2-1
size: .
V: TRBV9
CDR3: CASSVGLAAPNEQFF

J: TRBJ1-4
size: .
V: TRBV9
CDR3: CASSVGVGTDNEKLFF

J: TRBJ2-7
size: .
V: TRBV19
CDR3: CASSITSGRGEQYF

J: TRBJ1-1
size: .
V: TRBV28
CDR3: CASNRLPENTEAFF

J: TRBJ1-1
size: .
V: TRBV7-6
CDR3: CASKPRGSMNTEAFF

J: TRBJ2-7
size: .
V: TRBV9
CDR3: CASSEATGRSYEQYF

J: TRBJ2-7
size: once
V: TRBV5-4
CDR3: CASSRLEGYEQYF

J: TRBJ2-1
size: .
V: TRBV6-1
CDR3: CASSIGLEYNEQFF

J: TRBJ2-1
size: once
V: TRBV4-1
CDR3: CASSQRAAPSYNEQFF

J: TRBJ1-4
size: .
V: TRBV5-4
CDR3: CASSLAAGVNEKLFF

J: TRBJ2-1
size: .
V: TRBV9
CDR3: CASSVAGKGEQFF

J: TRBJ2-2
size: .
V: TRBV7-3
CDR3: CASSPTSGSHGELFF

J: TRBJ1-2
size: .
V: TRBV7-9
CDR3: CASSSGGNYGYTF

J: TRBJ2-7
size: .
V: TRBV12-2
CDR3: CASRLGRLALTYEQYF

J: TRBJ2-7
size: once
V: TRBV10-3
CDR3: CAISSTGPPSYEQYF

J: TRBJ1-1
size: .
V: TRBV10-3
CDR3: CAISDFIGNTEAFF